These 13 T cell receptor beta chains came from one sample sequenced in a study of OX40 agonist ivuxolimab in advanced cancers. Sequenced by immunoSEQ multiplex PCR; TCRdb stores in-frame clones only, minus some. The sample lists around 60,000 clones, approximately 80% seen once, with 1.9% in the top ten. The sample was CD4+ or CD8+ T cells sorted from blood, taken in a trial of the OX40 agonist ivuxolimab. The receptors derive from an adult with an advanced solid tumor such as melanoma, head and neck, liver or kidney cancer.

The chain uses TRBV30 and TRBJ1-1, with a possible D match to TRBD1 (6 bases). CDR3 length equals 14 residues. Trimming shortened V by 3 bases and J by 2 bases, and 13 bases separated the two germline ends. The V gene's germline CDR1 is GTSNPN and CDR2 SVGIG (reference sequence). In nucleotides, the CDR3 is TGTGCCTGGAGCCTAAAAGGGGGTAACACTGAAGCTTTCTTT. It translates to CAWSLKGGNTEAFF.

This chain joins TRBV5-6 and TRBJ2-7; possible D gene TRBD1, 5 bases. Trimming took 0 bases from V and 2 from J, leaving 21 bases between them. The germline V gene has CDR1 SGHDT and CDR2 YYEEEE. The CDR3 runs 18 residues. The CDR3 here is CASSLVVGAGPRAYEQYV. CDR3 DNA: TGTGCCAGCAGCTTGGTTGTAGGGGCAGGCCCTAGGGCCTACGAGCAGTACGTC.

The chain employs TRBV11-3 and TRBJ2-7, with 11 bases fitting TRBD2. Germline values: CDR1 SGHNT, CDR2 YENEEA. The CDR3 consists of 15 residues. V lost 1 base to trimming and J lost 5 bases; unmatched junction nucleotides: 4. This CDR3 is CASSLGGGLADEQYF. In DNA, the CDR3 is TGTGCCAGCAGCTTAGGGGGGGGACTAGCGGACGAGCAGTACTTC.

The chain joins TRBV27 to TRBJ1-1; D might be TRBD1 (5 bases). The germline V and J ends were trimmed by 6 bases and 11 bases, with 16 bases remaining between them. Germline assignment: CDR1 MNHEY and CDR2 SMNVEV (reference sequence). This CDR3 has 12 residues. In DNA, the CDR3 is TGTGCCAGCAGCTCGGACTGGGGGAGGGCTTTCTTT. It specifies CASSSDWGRAFF.

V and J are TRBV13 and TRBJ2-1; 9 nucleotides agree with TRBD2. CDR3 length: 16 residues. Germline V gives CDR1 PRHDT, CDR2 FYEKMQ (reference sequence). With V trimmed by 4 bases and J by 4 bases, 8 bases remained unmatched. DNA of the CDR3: TGTGCCAGCAGCTCCTCCGGACTAGCGTTTTACAATGAGCAGTTCTTC. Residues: CASSSSGLAFYNEQFF.

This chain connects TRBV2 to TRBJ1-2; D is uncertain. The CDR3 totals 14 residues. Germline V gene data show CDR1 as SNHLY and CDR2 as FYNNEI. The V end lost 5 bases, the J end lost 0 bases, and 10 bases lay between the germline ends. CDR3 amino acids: CASSRTDANYGYTF. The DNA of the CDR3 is TGTGCCAGCAGTCGGACGGATGCTAACTATGGCTACACCTTC.

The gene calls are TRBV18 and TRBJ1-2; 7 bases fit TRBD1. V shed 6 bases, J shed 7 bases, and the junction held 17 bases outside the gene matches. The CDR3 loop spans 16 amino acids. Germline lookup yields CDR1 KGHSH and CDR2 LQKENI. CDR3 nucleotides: TGTGCCAGCTCCGAAATGACAGGGAGGGATACTACTGGCTACACCTTC. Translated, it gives CASSEMTGRDTTGYTF.

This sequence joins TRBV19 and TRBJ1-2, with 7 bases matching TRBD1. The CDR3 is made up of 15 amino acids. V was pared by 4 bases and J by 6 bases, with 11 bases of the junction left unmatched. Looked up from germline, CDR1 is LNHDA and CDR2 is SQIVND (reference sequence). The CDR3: CASSTMTGRSDGYTF. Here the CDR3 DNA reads TGTGCCAGTAGTACGATGACAGGGAGGTCGGATGGCTACACCTTC.

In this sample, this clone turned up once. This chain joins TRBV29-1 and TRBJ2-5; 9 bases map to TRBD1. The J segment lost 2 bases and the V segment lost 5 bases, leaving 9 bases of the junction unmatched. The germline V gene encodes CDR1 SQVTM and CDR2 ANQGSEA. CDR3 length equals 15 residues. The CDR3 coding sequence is TGCAGCGTTCTTGGACAGGGGACCCCGCAAGAGACCCAGTACTTC. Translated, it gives CSVLGQGTPQETQYF.

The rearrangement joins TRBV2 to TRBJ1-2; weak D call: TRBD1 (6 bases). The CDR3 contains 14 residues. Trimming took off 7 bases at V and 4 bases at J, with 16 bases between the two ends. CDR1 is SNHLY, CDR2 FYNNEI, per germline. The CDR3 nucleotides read TGTGCCAGCACCACCGTCGGGGGCTTCTATGGCTACACCTTC. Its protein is CASTTVGGFYGYTF.

The CDR3 region has the DNA TGTGCCAGCAAGGGGGGCAATCAGCCCCAGCATTTT. It yields the protein CASKGGNQPQHF. The genes are TRBV28 and TRBJ1-5; a possible D gene is TRBD1 (6 bases). The V and J ends lost 7 bases and 2 bases respectively, with 6 bases between them. CDR3 size: 12 residues. Germline CDR1 reads MDHEN; CDR2 reads SYDVKM.

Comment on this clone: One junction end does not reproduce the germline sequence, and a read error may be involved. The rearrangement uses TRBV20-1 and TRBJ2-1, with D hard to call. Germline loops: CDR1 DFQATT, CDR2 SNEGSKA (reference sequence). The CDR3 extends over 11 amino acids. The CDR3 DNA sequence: TGCAGTGCTTCACGGATCCCTACCATTCTCTTC. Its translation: CSASRIPTILF.

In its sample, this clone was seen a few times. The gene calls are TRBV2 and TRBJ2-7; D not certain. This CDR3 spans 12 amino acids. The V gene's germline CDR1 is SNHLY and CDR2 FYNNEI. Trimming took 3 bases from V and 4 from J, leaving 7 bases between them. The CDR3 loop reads CASSDYLYEQYV. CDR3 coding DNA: TGTGCCAGCAGTGATTACTTGTACGAGCAGTACGTC.